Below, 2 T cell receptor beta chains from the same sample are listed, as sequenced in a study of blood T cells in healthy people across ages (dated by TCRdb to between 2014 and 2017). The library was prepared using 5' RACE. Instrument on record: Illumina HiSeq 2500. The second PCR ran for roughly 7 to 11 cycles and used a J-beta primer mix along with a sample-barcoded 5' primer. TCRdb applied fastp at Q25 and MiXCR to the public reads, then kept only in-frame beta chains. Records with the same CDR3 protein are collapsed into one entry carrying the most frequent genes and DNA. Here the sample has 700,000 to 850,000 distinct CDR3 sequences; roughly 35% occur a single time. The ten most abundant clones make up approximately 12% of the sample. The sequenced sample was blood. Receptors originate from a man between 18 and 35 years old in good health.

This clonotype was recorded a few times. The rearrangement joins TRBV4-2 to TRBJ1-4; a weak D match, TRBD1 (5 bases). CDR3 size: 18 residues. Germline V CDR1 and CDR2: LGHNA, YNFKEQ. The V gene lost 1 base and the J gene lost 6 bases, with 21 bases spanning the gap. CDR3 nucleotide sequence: TGTGCCAGCAGCCAAGTTATATGGGCGGTGGGGCCCGATGAAAAACTGTTTTTT. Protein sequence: CASSQVIWAVGPDEKLFF.

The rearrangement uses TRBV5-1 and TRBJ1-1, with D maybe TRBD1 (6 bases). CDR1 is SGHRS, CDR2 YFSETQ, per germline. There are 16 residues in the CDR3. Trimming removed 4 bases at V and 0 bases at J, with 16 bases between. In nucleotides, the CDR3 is TGCGCCAGCAGCCCCTCGTCGACAGGCATGAACACTGAAGCTTTCTTT. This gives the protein CASSPSSTGMNTEAFF.